A single sample is the source of the 20 T cell receptor beta chains below, sequenced in a study of tumor-infiltrating lymphocytes in oesophageal squamous cell carcinoma. TCRdb reanalysed the PCR reads using MiXCR and keeps one entry per CDR3 protein. The data hold approximately 15,000 distinct CDR3 sequences, with around 50% observed a single time. The sequencing sample was made of esophageal tumor tissue. The receptor source for this set is a male donor with esophageal squamous cell carcinoma.

This clonotype showed up just a few times. This rearrangement joins TRBV10-3 to TRBJ2-1; 7 nucleotides align to TRBD2. The J call may not be correct, given that the DNA end is closer to TRBJ2-5. Germline V CDR1 and CDR2: ENHRY, SYGVKD. This CDR3 contains 15 residues. CDR3 DNA: TGTGCCATCAGTGAATCCCCCGGGAGGCAAGAGACCCAGTACTTC. Protein: CAISESPGRQETQYF.

This clonotype is judged medium-sized (0.01 to 0.1%). The J gene is TRBJ2-2, the V gene TRBV12-5; no clear D gene. This CDR3 has 15 amino acids. Germline-derived CDR1 and CDR2 are LGHNT and FRNRAP. V was shortened by 5 bases and J by 5 bases, with 15 bases between the two germline ends. DNA of the CDR3: TGTGCTAGTGGTCCCTCCCGGACGACTACCGGGGAGCTGTTTTTT. Its translation: CASGPSRTTTGELFF.

The V call is TRBV6-1, the J call TRBJ2-5, with TRBD2 matching 11 bases. This CDR3 has 15 amino acids. Germline V gene lookup returns CDR1 MNHNS and CDR2 SASEGT. Trimming removed 4 bases from V and 5 bases from J; junction bases left unmatched: 6. The CDR3 bases are TGTGCCAGCAGTGTATTAGCGGGGGGGCTGGAGACCCAGTACTTC. It specifies CASSVLAGGLETQYF.

The genes are TRBV6-1 and TRBJ2-1; TRBD2 is a possible D gene (6 bases). Germline-derived CDR1 and CDR2 are MNHNS and SASEGT. The V end was cut by 7 bases, the J end by 0 bases, with 10 bases between. This CDR3 comprises 14 residues. The CDR3 DNA sequence: TGTGCCAGCATCCCGACTAGCTCCTACAATGAGCAGTTCTTC. Translated, it gives CASIPTSSYNEQFF.

This clonotype was detected many times. The CDR3 loop is CASSISGTGLNEQFF. CDR3 nucleotide sequence: TGTGCCAGTAGTATCTCGGGGACGGGACTCAATGAGCAGTTCTTC. The V call is TRBV19, the J call TRBJ2-1; tentatively, D is TRBD2 (6 bases). V gave up 3 bases and J gave up 6 bases, with 15 bases separating them. Germline V lookup: CDR1 LNHDA, CDR2 SQIVND (reference sequence). The CDR3 loop spans 15 amino acids.

This clonotype was seen once. V is TRBV6-2 or TRBV6-3 and J is TRBJ2-3; no clear D. The J call may be faulty, since TRBJ2-1 better matches the DNA end. The CDR3 extends over 14 amino acids. The germline gives CDR1 MNHEY, CDR2 SVGEGT. The CDR3 loop is CASRLPGLRNEQFF. Written as DNA, the CDR3 is TGTGCCAGCAGACTTCCGGGTCTTAGGAATGAGCAGTTCTTC.

This clonotype was seen repeatedly, ten times or more. The gene calls are TRBV7-9 and TRBJ1-3; TRBD1 might be the D (6 bases). The V and J ends lost 2 bases and 8 bases respectively, with 13 bases between them. Germline CDR1 is SEHNR and CDR2 is FQNEAQ (reference sequence). The CDR3 is 14 residues long. CDR3 DNA sequence: TGTGCCAGCAGCTTACGGGCAGGGGTGGACACCATATATTTT. It is translated as CASSLRAGVDTIYF.

By sample fraction, this clonotype is medium-sized. The chain joins TRBV7-3 to TRBJ1-2; TRBD1 aligns across 9 bases. CDR3 length: 14 amino acids. The trim removed 5 bases at V and 3 bases at J, leaving 4 bases unmatched. Germline V gene sequence: CDR1 SGHTA, CDR2 FQGTGA. CDR3 region: CASSLTGGDYGYTF. Here the CDR3 DNA reads TGTGCCAGCAGCCTCACAGGGGGCGACTATGGCTACACCTTC. The entire variable domain, with the rest obtained from reference TRBV7-3 and TRBJ1-2, is as follows: GAGVSQTPSNKVTEKGKYVELRCDPISGHTALYWYRQSLGQGPEFLIYFQGTGAADDSGLPNDRFFAVRPEGSVSTLKIQRTERGDSAVYLCASSLTGGDYGYTFGSGTRLTVV.

CDR3 sequence: CASSYEGNEQYF. In nucleotides, the CDR3 is TGTGCCAGCAGTTATGAAGGTAACGAGCAGTACTTC. V is TRBV6-2 or TRBV6-3 and J is TRBJ2-5; D is ambiguous. The DNA end is more similar to TRBJ2-7, so the J call may be wrong. The CDR3 extends over 12 amino acids. Germline V gene lookup returns CDR1 MNHEY and CDR2 SVGEGT.

Points on this clonotype: Germline and junction disagree at one end, which may indicate a read error. CDR3: CASSLKRGVQEAQYF. CDR3 coding DNA: TGTGCCAGCAGCTTGAAAAGGGGGGTACAAGAGGCCCAGTACTTC. This sequence joins TRBV5-6 and TRBJ2-6; tentatively, D is TRBD1 or TRBD2 (6 bases each). The better agreement between TRBJ2-5 and the DNA end casts doubt on the J call. The CDR3 totals 15 residues. CDR1 and CDR2 from the germline V gene are SGHDT and YYEEEE.

At least ten counts were recorded for this clonotype. V gene TRBV6-1 combines with J gene TRBJ1-6; D is unclear. The V gene lost 4 bases and the J gene lost 5 bases, with 15 bases spanning the gap. This CDR3 is built from 16 residues. Per the germline V gene, CDR1 is MNHNS and CDR2 is SASEGT. The CDR3 loop reads CASSGGLGSNNSPLHF. The CDR3, as DNA: TGTGCCAGCAGTGGGGGTTTAGGGAGTAATAATTCACCCCTCCACTTT.

The sample holds many counts of this clonotype. The chain joins TRBV12-3 or TRBV12-4 to TRBJ2-7, with TRBD1 matching 9 bases. J lost 12 bases, V lost 6 bases, and 12 bases had no gene match. The CDR3 consists of 13 residues. CDR3: CASRLTGGADPYF. The DNA of the CDR3 is TGTGCCAGCAGGTTGACAGGGGGTGCGGATCCGTACTTC.

The rearrangement uses TRBV7-3 and TRBJ2-3; D call uncertain. The CDR3 covers 13 residues. Trimming shortened V by 6 bases and J by 4 bases, and 11 bases separated the two germline ends. Germline lookup yields CDR1 SGHTA and CDR2 FQGTGA. The CDR3: CASRAVTSDTQYF. The CDR3 nucleotides read TGTGCCAGCAGGGCAGTAACGTCAGATACGCAGTATTTT.

The J gene is TRBJ1-3, the V gene TRBV27; D might be TRBD1 (6 bases). Trimming removed 5 bases from V and 0 bases from J, with 14 bases in between. The CDR3 spans 16 residues. Germline V CDR1 and CDR2: MNHEY, SMNVEV (reference sequence). CDR3 residues: CASSPRETGSGNTIYF. The CDR3 nucleotides are TGTGCCAGCAGTCCCCGCGAGACAGGCTCTGGAAACACCATATATTTT.

This clonotype is medium-sized by share. The chain couples TRBV12-3 or TRBV12-4 to TRBJ2-1; no definite D call. The V gene lost 3 bases and the J gene lost 10 bases, with 16 bases spanning the gap. The CDR3 contains 14 residues. CDR3 residues: CASSFILGFREQFF. The DNA for the CDR3 is TGTGCCAGCAGTTTTATCTTGGGTTTTCGAGAGCAGTTCTTC.

By frequency in the sample, this clonotype is medium-sized. As DNA, the CDR3 is TGTGCCAGCAGCCCCGGACTAGCGGGGCCCTACGAGCAGTACTTC. Its protein product is CASSPGLAGPYEQYF. The chain combines TRBV6-1 with TRBJ2-7; 12 nucleotides align to TRBD2. Germline assignment: CDR1 MNHNS and CDR2 SASEGT. V dropped 6 bases and J dropped 2; count of bases not matched to a gene: 5. This CDR3 is built from 15 residues.

V gene TRBV7-2 combines with J gene TRBJ2-1, with unresolved D. CDR3 length equals 15 residues. Germline V gene sequence: CDR1 SGHTA, CDR2 FQGNSA. V was pared by 5 bases and J by 3 bases, with 14 bases between. The CDR3 sequence is CASSPDSTNYNEQFF. The CDR3 region has the DNA TGTGCCAGCAGCCCAGACTCGACCAACTACAATGAGCAGTTCTTC.

This chain uses TRBV7-2 with TRBJ2-7; 11 bases match TRBD2. V lost 4 bases to trimming and J lost 0 bases; unmatched junction nucleotides: 2. CDR3 length: 15 residues. Germline-derived CDR1 and CDR2 are SGHTA and FQGNSA. CDR3 in amino acids: CASSYTSGSSYEQYF. The CDR3 nucleotides read TGTGCCAGCAGCTATACTAGCGGGAGCTCCTACGAGCAGTACTTC. Full variable domain (outside the CDR3, taken from reference TRBV7-2 and TRBJ2-7): GAGVSQSPSNKVTEKGKDVELRCDPISGHTALYWYRQSLGQGLEFLIYFQGNSAPDKSGLPSDRFSAERTGGSVSTLTIQRTQQEDSAVYLCASSYTSGSSYEQYFGPGTRLTVT.

J is TRBJ2-1 and V is TRBV7-1; 8 bases map to TRBD2. TRBV7-1 qualifies as an ORF whose function is uncertain. J lost 7 bases, V lost 5 bases, and 7 bases had no gene match. CDR3 size: 14 residues. The CDR3 region is CASSPRTSLNEQFF. The CDR3 DNA follows: TGTGCCAGCAGCCCCAGGACTAGCTTGAATGAGCAGTTCTTC.

On this clonotype: The conserved phenylalanine or tryptophan is not found at the CDR3 terminus, so this likely reflects a read error. The DNA is omitted, as the CDR3 cannot be located on it reliably, and the CDR3 follows TCRdb's listing. V usage is TRBV7-8 and J usage is TRBJ2-3; TRBD2, the D gene given by the table, was not confirmed from the DNA. Germline CDR1 and CDR2: SGHVS and FQNEAQ. The CDR3 extends over 18 residues, inclusive of both ends. The CDR3 loop reads CASSPRTSGRTYEQYFGP.